The T cell receptor beta chain described here comes from a study of radiotherapy plus CTLA-4 blockade in lung cancer. From germline, CDR1 is MDHEN and CDR2 SYDVKM. V lost 6 bases and J 4 bases, leaving 25 bases between the germline ends. The CDR3 has 17 residues. Repertoires were generated with immunoSEQ multiplex PCR, while TCRdb's copy carries only in-frame clones and drops some. Seen here are 100,000 to 150,000 clones, around 75% observed once, and the top ten hold approximately 5%. The receptor's source is a human donor with non-small cell lung cancer who had a partial response to radiotherapy plus ipilimumab. The chain links TRBV28 to TRBJ2-7, with TRBD2 as a possible D gene (7 bases). The source was peripheral blood, collected from a patient treated with radiotherapy plus ipilimumab. CDR3 DNA sequence: TGTGCCAGCAGGGTACTAACTAGTGCGGAGGGGGGGTACGAGCAGTACTTC. This encodes CASRVLTSAEGGYEQYF.